One and the same sample provided the 12 T cell receptor beta chains below, sequenced in a study of T-cell reconstitution after alpha-beta-depleted transplantation in children (TCRdb year 2016). Library preparation used PCR. Reads for this sample came from an Illumina HiSeq 2500. Molecular barcoding was employed in the preparation of TCR libraries, with unique molecular identifiers being used to normalize TCRbeta repertoire quantification. TCRdb reprocessing: public reads trimmed at Q25 with fastp, clones called with MiXCR, in-frame beta chains kept. Each entry is one CDR3 protein sequence, shown with its most common DNA and genes. The sample contains roughly 100,000 distinct CDR3 sequences, approximately 8.4% of them found a single time. In total, the top ten clones hold about 7% of the sample. The sequences come from PBMCs from the stem cell graft donor, collected from the stem cell graft. The receptors originated from a human donor who donated a stem cell graft to a child with congenital amegakaryocytic thrombocytopenia.

This clonotype was counted many times. The rearrangement joins TRBV12-3 or TRBV12-4 to TRBJ1-6; 7 nucleotides agree with TRBD1. This CDR3 spans 14 amino acids. After removal of 6 bases from V and 7 bases from J, the junction contained 6 bases not matched to a gene. CDR3 in amino acids: CASSPGGGNSPLHF. The CDR3 coding sequence is TGTGCCAGCAGCCCAGGGGGGGGGAATTCACCCCTCCACTTT.

The sample holds many counts of this clonotype. The V call is TRBV7-2, the J call TRBJ1-2; perhaps TRBD1 as D (6 bases). The CDR3 is 16 residues long. Germline CDR1 is SGHTA and CDR2 is FQGNSA. V dropped 1 base and J dropped 3 bases, with 15 bases sitting between them. CDR3 coding DNA: TGTGCCAGCAGCTTAGAGTCGGGACACTCTTACTATGGCTACACCTTC. Translation gives CASSLESGHSYYGYTF.

In its sample, this clonotype was seen many times. The V call is TRBV6-6, the J call TRBJ2-7; the D is unclear. In germline, CDR1 is MNHNY, CDR2 SVGAGI (reference sequence). V lost 2 bases and J lost 3, with 8 bases in between. CDR3 length equals 13 residues. This CDR3 reads CASSYAAVYEQYF. The CDR3 nucleotides read TGTGCCAGCAGTTACGCTGCAGTCTACGAGCAGTACTTC.

The CDR3 DNA is TGTGCCAGCCGACCGGAGGAAAGGAGTGGCTACACCTTC. This translates into CASRPEERSGYTF. V is TRBV7-9 and J is TRBJ1-2; D is undetermined. Germline V lookup: CDR1 SEHNR, CDR2 FQNEAQ (reference sequence). The CDR3 loop spans 13 amino acids. V dropped 8 bases and J dropped 7 bases, with 17 bases sitting between them.

This clonotype was seen at least ten times. The V call is TRBV20-1, the J call TRBJ2-5; weak D call: TRBD2 (5 bases). CDR3 size: 17 residues. Trimming removed 0 bases at V and 3 bases at J, with 20 bases between. CDR1 is DFQATT and CDR2 is SNEGSKA in the germline V gene (reference sequence). The CDR3 spells CSARDFPLERPEETQYF. For the CDR3, the DNA is TGCAGTGCTAGAGATTTTCCCTTGGAGCGGCCAGAAGAGACCCAGTACTTC.

This clonotype was counted ten times or more. The J gene is TRBJ1-4, the V gene TRBV12-3 or TRBV12-4; TRBD1 agrees at 7 bases. The length of the CDR3 is 15 residues. With 3 bases clipped from V and 5 bases from J, the junction kept 6 bases outside the gene matches. The CDR3 here is CASSLGAGGNEKLFF. In nucleotides, the CDR3 is TGTGCCAGCAGTTTGGGGGCAGGGGGAAATGAAAAACTGTTTTTT.

This clonotype has just a few counts. The J gene is TRBJ1-4, the V gene TRBV11-2, with a possible D match to TRBD1 (6 bases). The CDR3 extends over 15 amino acids. Trimming took 5 bases from V and 4 from J, leaving 14 bases between them. CDR1 is SGHAT and CDR2 is FQNNGV in the germline V gene. CDR3 nucleotides: TGTGCCAGCAGCCCTACAGGGATTAGTAATGAAAAACTGTTTTTT. This sequence encodes CASSPTGISNEKLFF.

The table lists this clonotype with many counts. V is TRBV7-8 and J is TRBJ1-5, with D unresolved. V was cut by 1 base and J by 3 bases, with 7 bases left in between. Germline loops: CDR1 SGHVS, CDR2 FQNEAQ. The CDR3 consists of 14 residues. The CDR3 coding sequence is TGTGCCAGCAGCTTAGACACCTACAATCAGCCCCAGCATTTT. Amino acids: CASSLDTYNQPQHF.

V and J are TRBV19 and TRBJ2-5; TRBD1 matches 8 bases. V gave up 4 bases and J gave up 4 bases; unmatched junction bases: 11. The CDR3 has 16 residues. Germline assignment: CDR1 LNHDA and CDR2 SQIVND (reference sequence). The CDR3 loop is CASSTDQGAKGETQYF. The CDR3 DNA sequence: TGTGCCAGTAGTACCGACCAGGGGGCGAAGGGAGAGACCCAGTACTTC.

This clonotype was picked up many times. The rearrangement uses TRBV28 and TRBJ1-1, with D perhaps matching TRBD1 (5 bases). The CDR3 consists of 11 residues. Germline V gives CDR1 MDHEN, CDR2 SYDVKM. Trimming removed 7 bases from V and 7 bases from J, with 10 bases in between. CDR3 DNA: TGTGCCAGCACGGGACTGGATGAAGCTTTCTTT. Translating gives CASTGLDEAFF.

This clonotype has ten or more counts. The rearrangement links TRBV12-3 or TRBV12-4 to TRBJ1-3; no clear D gene. Between the trimmed V and J ends, which lost 4 bases and 0 bases, there was a span of 16 bases. This CDR3 region has 17 residues. CDR3 sequence reads: CASSSDRLGNSGNTIYF. In DNA form, the CDR3 reads TGTGCCAGCAGTTCGGATCGCCTTGGCAACTCTGGAAACACCATATATTTT.

The J gene is TRBJ2-7, the V gene TRBV7-2; D is uncertain. Germline CDR1 SGHTA, CDR2 FQGNSA. The CDR3 sequence is 12 residues long. Trimming shortened V by 5 bases and J by 2 bases, and 7 bases separated the two germline ends. In nucleotides, the CDR3 is TGTGCCAGCAGCAAATTGGCCTACGAGCAGTACTTC. Amino acids: CASSKLAYEQYF.